These 6 T cell receptor beta chains were sequenced from one sample in a study of cytomegalovirus exposure and HLA in healthy donors. Amplification used 60 Vbeta primers and 13 Jbeta primers. TCRdb's copy holds only in-frame clones and misses some; the assay was immunoSEQ multiplex PCR. The table has over 150,000 clones, around 80% seen once. Source material: PBMCs. Receptors originate from a human donor in good health.

The chain is built from TRBV11-3 and TRBJ2-7, with D possibly being TRBD1 (5 bases). CDR1 and CDR2 from the germline V gene are SGHNT and YENEEA. The CDR3 has 16 amino acids. Trimming stripped 4 bases from V and 2 bases from J, with 18 bases between. The CDR3 nucleotides read TGTGCCAGCAGCTCCAAAGGCGGACAAACGGCCTACGAGCAGTACTTC. This gives the protein CASSSKGGQTAYEQYF.

This clone showed up just once. V gene TRBV5-1 combines with J gene TRBJ2-3; perhaps TRBD1 as D (5 bases). The germline V gene has CDR1 SGHRS and CDR2 YFSETQ. The CDR3 length is 14 residues. Trimming removed 3 bases at V and 3 bases at J, with 11 bases between. The CDR3: CASSYSAGTDTQYF. CDR3 in DNA: TGCGCCAGCAGCTATTCCGCAGGGACAGATACGCAGTATTTT.

The J gene is TRBJ2-1, the V gene TRBV7-9; no definite D call. CDR1 SEHNR and CDR2 FQNEAQ come from the germline V gene (reference sequence). The V gene lost 3 bases and the J gene lost 1 base, with 10 bases spanning the gap. This CDR3 contains 15 residues. The CDR3 sequence: CASSFLRTSYNEQFF. The CDR3 region has the DNA TGTGCCAGCAGCTTCCTCCGTACTTCCTACAATGAGCAGTTCTTC.

This rearrangement joins TRBV5-1 to TRBJ1-6, with a possible D match to TRBD1 (5 bases). CDR1 and CDR2 from the germline V gene are SGHRS and YFSETQ. V shed 4 bases and J shed 6 bases, with 14 bases lying between them. This CDR3 region has 15 residues. In DNA, the CDR3 is TGCGCCAGCAGCGCCGCGGGACCGGTTAATTCACCCCTCCACTTT. Translated: CASSAAGPVNSPLHF.

The chain is built from TRBV15 and TRBJ2-5, with TRBD2 as a possible D gene (7 bases). The V end was cut by 0 bases, the J end by 5 bases, with 22 bases between. CDR1 and CDR2 from the germline V gene are LNHNV and YYDKDF (reference sequence). The CDR3 extends over 18 amino acids. The CDR3 here is CATSRDLGGAGAQETQYF. DNA for the CDR3: TGTGCCACCAGCAGAGATTTAGGAGGGGCGGGGGCCCAGGAGACCCAGTACTTC.

This chain uses TRBV15 with TRBJ2-3; TRBD2 agrees at 14 bases. CDR1 LNHNV and CDR2 YYDKDF come from the germline V gene (reference sequence). The CDR3 covers 15 residues. With 8 bases clipped from V and 2 bases from J, the junction kept 3 bases outside the gene matches. CDR3 sequence: CATGLAGGVTDTQYF. CDR3 coding DNA: TGTGCCACCGGACTAGCGGGGGGAGTCACAGATACGCAGTATTTT.